The rows below give T cell receptor beta chains drawn from one sample of a study of blood T cell repertoires in COVID-19. The method was immunoSEQ multiplex PCR; TCRdb's version includes in-frame clones alone and lacks a portion of them. The data contain tens of thousands of clones, around four fifths of them seen just once; the ten biggest clones take up roughly 5.7%. Source material: peripheral blood. The receptors were gathered from an older man with acute or convalescent COVID-19. Each CDR3 is given with its conserved first and last residue. Each record gives: V gene, clone size, J gene, D gene, CDR3 protein, CDR3 DNA. D genes are given only for firm matches. The size entry is marked missing in some rows and otherwise reads once, few, many or a size class.

TRBV9	-	TRBJ2-2	TRBD2	CASSSSGGITGELFF	TGTGCCAGCAGCTCTAGCGGGGGGATCACCGGGGAGCTGTTTTTT
TRBV24-1	-	TRBJ1-5	-	CATSGGSSNQPQHF	TGTGCCACCAGTGGCGGGTCTAGCAATCAGCCCCAGCATTTT
TRBV18	-	TRBJ1-3	-	CASSPRSLGNTIYF	TGTGCCAGCTCACCACGTAGCCTGGGAAACACCATATATTTT
TRBV2	-	TRBJ2-3	-	CASGGRADTQYF	TGTGCCAGCGGGGGCCGGGCAGATACGCAGTATTTT
TRBV7-9	-	TRBJ1-5	-	CASSSLLQGTQHF	TGTGCCAGCAGCTCACTCCTACAGGGAACCCAGCATTTT
TRBV28	-	TRBJ2-7	TRBD1	CASTGQGREQYF	TGTGCCAGTACCGGACAGGGCAGGGAGCAGTACTTC
TRBV29-1	-	TRBJ1-1	-	CSGATDLTEAFF	TGCAGTGGGGCGACAGACCTCACTGAAGCTTTCTTT
TRBV19	-	TRBJ2-1	TRBD1	CASSGQDVSYNEQFF	TGTGCCAGTAGTGGACAGGACGTATCCTACAATGAGCAGTTCTTC
TRBV7-8	-	TRBJ2-7	TRBD2	CASSLLWRGVDEQYF	TGTGCCAGCAGCTTACTCTGGCGGGGGGTTGACGAGCAGTACTTC
TRBV5-1	-	TRBJ2-3	-	CASSLGGQGDTQYF	TGCGCCAGCAGCTTGGGGGGCCAAGGGGATACGCAGTATTTT
TRBV11-2	-	TRBJ2-1	TRBD2	CASGIGGALSSYNEQFF	TGTGCCAGCGGGATCGGGGGGGCCCTCAGCTCCTACAATGAGCAGTTCTTC
TRBV5-6	-	TRBJ1-4	TRBD1	CASSENRGPRGEKLFF	TGTGCCAGCAGCGAAAACAGGGGCCCCCGGGGTGAAAAACTGTTTTTT
TRBV20-1	-	TRBJ2-2	TRBD2	CSASQPGGPSGELFF	TGCAGTGCTAGTCAACCGGGGGGGCCGTCCGGGGAGCTGTTTTTT
TRBV2	-	TRBJ2-5	TRBD2	CASSPFDQRGTQETQYF	TGTGCCAGCAGCCCGTTCGACCAGCGGGGGACACAAGAGACCCAGTACTTC
TRBV27	-	TRBJ1-5	-	CASSFRAGWGQGSQPQHF	TGTGCCAGCAGTTTCCGGGCAGGGTGGGGCCAGGGGAGTCAGCCCCAGCATTTT
TRBV11-2	-	TRBJ2-3	-	CASSLGKRAGTDTQYF	TGTGCCAGCAGCTTAGGTAAGCGGGCAGGCACAGATACGCAGTATTTT
TRBV9	once	TRBJ2-1	-	CASSVSTSSSYNEQFF	TGTGCCAGCAGCGTGAGCACCTCGAGCTCCTACAATGAGCAGTTCTTC
TRBV18	-	TRBJ1-5	-	CASSPASGSFYQPQHF	TGTGCCAGCTCACCGGCGTCGGGGAGTTTTTATCAGCCCCAGCATTTT
TRBV18	-	TRBJ2-7	TRBD1	CASSPRTGGSYEQYF	TGTGCCAGCTCACCGAGGACAGGGGGCTCCTACGAGCAGTACTTC
TRBV12-5	few	TRBJ2-7	TRBD2	CASGRIPGTSGVSYEQYF	TGTGCTAGTGGTAGAATCCCGGGGACTAGCGGGGTCTCCTACGAGCAGTACTTC
TRBV7-2	-	TRBJ1-4	-	CASSFQNGGINEKLFF	TGTGCCAGCAGCTTTCAGAACGGCGGCATTAATGAAAAACTGTTTTTT
TRBV18	-	TRBJ2-3	TRBD2	CASSPRTSGGPSTDTQYF	TGTGCCAGCTCACCTAGGACTAGCGGGGGGCCTAGCACAGATACGCAGTATTTT
TRBV7-9	-	TRBJ2-5	-	CASSSVGETQYF	TGTGCCAGCAGCAGCGTAGGAGAGACCCAGTACTTC
TRBV24-1	-	TRBJ2-5	-	CATSDSGGETQYF	TGTGCCACCAGTGATTCGGGCGGGGAGACCCAGTACTTC
TRBV3-1/TRBV3-2	-	TRBJ1-1	TRBD1	CASSQDTGGYTEAFF	TGTGCCAGCAGCCAAGATACAGGGGGCTACACTGAAGCTTTCTTT
TRBV10-3	-	TRBJ2-7	TRBD1	CAISESGRDRGSYEQYF	TGTGCCATCAGTGAGTCGGGCCGTGACAGGGGGTCGTACGAGCAGTACTTC
TRBV5-5	few	TRBJ1-1	TRBD1	CASSFRTGTGVEAFF	TGTGCCAGCAGCTTCAGGACCGGGACAGGCGTTGAAGCTTTCTTT
TRBV10-2	-	TRBJ2-3	TRBD2	CASSEGWLAGKTDTQYF	TGCGCCAGCAGTGAAGGTTGGCTAGCGGGGAAGACAGATACGCAGTATTTT
TRBV5-6	-	TRBJ2-3	-	CASSWQRETDTQYF	TGTGCCAGCAGCTGGCAGAGGGAAACAGATACGCAGTATTTT
TRBV5-5	-	TRBJ2-7	-	CASSLVQYSYEQYF	TGTGCCAGCAGCCTGGTACAGTACTCCTACGAGCAGTACTTC
TRBV7-8	-	TRBJ2-3	TRBD1	CASSWDRGGAQYF	TGTGCCAGCAGCTGGGACAGGGGAGGTGCGCAGTATTTT
TRBV6-2/TRBV6-3	-	TRBJ2-5	TRBD2	CASSRATSGGQETQYF	TGTGCCAGCAGCCGTGCCACTAGCGGGGGACAAGAGACCCAGTACTTC
TRBV11-3	-	TRBJ2-3	-	CASSSTDGSDTQYF	TGTGCCAGCAGCTCAACCGACGGGTCAGATACGCAGTATTTT
TRBV3-1/TRBV3-2	-	TRBJ2-7	TRBD1	CASSQESGDRGLYEQYF	TGTGCCAGCAGCCAAGAATCGGGGGACAGGGGACTTTACGAGCAGTACTTC
TRBV9	-	TRBJ2-1	-	CASSVGGLYNEQFF	TGTGCCAGCAGCGTAGGGGGACTGTACAATGAGCAGTTCTTC
TRBV5-1	-	TRBJ2-3	-	CASSSFGAETDTQYF	TGCGCCAGCAGCTCGTTTGGGGCGGAGACAGATACGCAGTATTTT
TRBV6-5	-	TRBJ2-2	-	CASSEYTGELFF	TGTGCCAGCAGCGAGTACACCGGGGAGCTGTTTTTT
TRBV12-3/TRBV12-4	-	TRBJ1-6	-	CASSLPNSPLHF	TGTGCCAGCAGCCTCCCCAATTCACCCCTCCACTTT
TRBV6-5	once	TRBJ1-1	TRBD1	CASSGQGYTEAFF	TGTGCCAGCAGCGGACAGGGATACACTGAAGCTTTCTTT
TRBV5-1	-	TRBJ1-6	-	CASSLAGGVNSPLHF	TGCGCCAGCAGCTTGGCGGGGGGCGTCAATTCACCCCTCCACTTT
TRBV12-3/TRBV12-4	-	TRBJ2-1	-	CASSTPQGEQFF	TGTGCCAGCAGTACTCCCCAGGGTGAGCAGTTCTTC
TRBV5-1	-	TRBJ2-1	-	CASSLTGATGDEQFF	TGCGCCAGCAGCTTGACGGGGGCCACAGGGGATGAGCAGTTCTTC
TRBV29-1	-	TRBJ2-2	TRBD2	CSVVTSGVPGELFF	TGCAGCGTCGTGACTAGCGGGGTGCCCGGGGAGCTGTTTTTT
TRBV3-1/TRBV3-2	-	TRBJ2-1	TRBD1	CASSHLDGTGDENEQFF	TGTGCCAGCAGCCACCTTGACGGGACAGGGGACGAAAATGAGCAGTTCTTC
TRBV19	-	TRBJ2-7	TRBD1	CASSARDSQPSYEQYF	TGTGCCAGTAGCGCTCGGGACAGCCAGCCCTCCTACGAGCAGTACTTC
TRBV5-6	-	TRBJ1-1	-	CASSLGPPWSPRTEAFF	TGTGCCAGCAGCTTGGGGCCGCCTTGGTCCCCCCGGACTGAAGCTTTTTTT
TRBV29-1	-	TRBJ1-2	-	CSVRTPKTSYTF	TGCAGCGTACGCACACCGAAGACAAGCTACACCTTC
TRBV5-6	-	TRBJ1-4	-	CASSLRGLEEKLFF	TGTGCCAGCAGCTTGAGGGGGTTGGAGGAAAAACTGTTTTTT
TRBV6-1	-	TRBJ2-7	-	CASSETGGTPRYEQYF	TGTGCCAGCAGTGAAACGGGCGGGACCCCCCGATACGAGCAGTACTTC
TRBV28	-	TRBJ2-7	TRBD1	CASSFGQASGGEQYF	TGTGCCAGCAGTTTCGGACAGGCCTCGGGTGGCGAGCAGTACTTC
TRBV14	-	TRBJ1-1	-	CASSPYRNQVGNTEAFF	TGTGCCAGCAGCCCGTACCGTAACCAGGTGGGGAACACTGAAGCTTTCTTT
TRBV2	few	TRBJ1-6	-	CASSVRGAPLHF	TGTGCCAGCAGTGTGCGGGGAGCACCCCTCCACTTT
TRBV5-1	-	TRBJ2-1	TRBD2	CASNNGGAALNEQFF	TGCGCCAGCAACAACGGGGGGGCCGCTCTTAATGAGCAGTTCTTC
TRBV6-5	-	TRBJ1-2	TRBD1	CASSRDSYGYTF	TGTGCCAGCAGTCGGGACAGCTATGGCTACACCTTC
TRBV10-3	-	TRBJ2-7	TRBD1	CAISEWGTGRGPSEQYF	TGTGCCATCAGTGAGTGGGGGACGGGCAGGGGGCCTTCCGAGCAGTACTTC
TRBV5-4	-	TRBJ2-2	TRBD2	CASSLRAGGNTGELFF	TGTGCCAGCAGCTTACGAGCGGGGGGGAACACCGGGGAGCTGTTTTTT
TRBV5-1	-	TRBJ2-2	-	CATSSSMNTGELFF	TGCGCCACTTCGAGTTCGATGAACACCGGGGAGCTGTTTTTT
TRBV19	-	TRBJ2-1	TRBD1	CASSRDRDSYNEQFF	TGTGCCAGTAGCCGGGACAGGGATTCCTACAATGAGCAGTTCTTC
TRBV18	-	TRBJ1-1	-	CASSLDTNTEAFF	TGTGCCAGCTCACTCGACACGAACACTGAAGCTTTCTTT